This T cell receptor beta chain was retrieved from a study of blood T cell repertoires in COVID-19. Study-wide background: The United States, Italy and Spain provided the acute and convalescent COVID-19 samples.

The trim removed 4 bases at V and 7 bases at J, leaving 6 bases unmatched. Germline V lookup: CDR1 MNHNY, CDR2 SVGAGI (reference sequence). The CDR3 is made up of 14 amino acids. Those enrolled, adults aged roughly 18 to 100 years, came from some 25 US areas. Participant-reported clinical history was the basis for cohort assignment. Under the authors' procedure: Reference gene primer amplification in the assay estimated nucleated cell counts. Sequenced by immunoSEQ multiplex PCR; TCRdb stores in-frame clones only, minus some. V and J calls and clone size are copied from that table; D and trimming were computed from the DNA. The profile shows approximately 200,000 clones, about 86% of them singletons.

The TCR was taken from a woman aged 40 to 50 with acute COVID-19. The V gene is TRBV6-6, the J gene TRBJ1-2; 10 positions match TRBD1. Source material: PBMCs or T cells enriched from blood (not recorded which). The CDR3 DNA is TGTGCCAGCAGTTCGACGGACAGGGGGATTGGCTACACCTTC. Translated: CASSSTDRGIGYTF.